This is a list of T cell receptor beta chains from one sample in a study of response to subunit inactivated influenza vaccine. Each CDR3 protein is one row after TCRdb ran MiXCR on the RT-PCR reads. The sample consists of 650,000 to 800,000 distinct CDR3 sequences, about 14% of them appearing once. Specimen: PBMCs from blood, collected less than 15 days before vaccination. These receptors originate from a man aged 50-60 years who received an inactivated influenza vaccine. Each CDR3 is given with its conserved first and last residue. The D gene is left open where the match is weak. Size is stated for part of the rows, as once, few or many counts, or as a class when the clone is expanded.

J | size | V | D | DNA | CDR3
TRBJ2-3 | . | TRBV29-1 | . | TGCAGCGTCATGGGCGCTTCTAGCACAGATACGCAGTATTTT | CSVMGASSTDTQYF
TRBJ2-1 | . | TRBV4-1 | TRBD2 | TGCGCCAGCAGCCAAGTGTTTGGCGGGGGAGGTGAGCAGTTCTTC | CASSQVFGGGGEQFF
TRBJ1-2 | . | TRBV25-1 | . | TGTGCCAGCAGTGCGGCAGGCCCGTTCTATGGCTACACCTTC | CASSAAGPFYGYTF
TRBJ1-2 | . | TRBV12-3/TRBV12-4 | TRBD1 | TGTGCCAGCGGTCGACAGGGGGCGCGGGGCTACACCTTC | CASGRQGARGYTF
TRBJ2-5 | few | TRBV20-1 | . | TGCAGTGCAACCAATAGTAATCAAGAGACCCAGTACTTC | CSATNSNQETQYF
TRBJ2-2 | . | TRBV6-2/TRBV6-3 | . | TGTGCCAGCGAGGGGGGTCCTTTCTGGGAGCTGTTTTTT | CASEGGPFWELFF
TRBJ2-5 | few | TRBV18 | TRBD1 | TGTGCCACCAGACGGACAGGCCAAGAGACCCAGTACTTC | CATRRTGQETQYF
TRBJ2-1 | . | TRBV27 | TRBD2 | TGTGCCAGCAGTTTACTAAGCGGGGATGGAAGCAATGAGCAGTTCTTC | CASSLLSGDGSNEQFF
TRBJ2-5 | . | TRBV7-9 | . | TGTGCCAGCAGCTTAGTACAGATTCAGGAGACCCAGTACTTC | CASSLVQIQETQYF
TRBJ2-7 | few | TRBV20-1 | TRBD1 | TGCAGTGCTCCGCTCTCAGGGACAGGGGATGGCTACGAGCAGTACTTC | CSAPLSGTGDGYEQYF
TRBJ2-5 | . | TRBV20-1 | . | TGCAGTGCTAGGAATCTGTTGAGGCAAGAGACCCAGTACTTC | CSARNLLRQETQYF
TRBJ2-3 | . | TRBV10-3 | . | TGTGCCATCAGTGATGGGCGGGGAGCCACAGATACGCAGTATTTT | CAISDGRGATDTQYF
TRBJ2-2 | many | TRBV6-5 | . | TGTGCCAGCAGTTACGTGCAAGGGGGGAGGGCCGGGGAGCTGTTTTTT | CASSYVQGGRAGELFF
TRBJ2-1 | . | TRBV29-1 | TRBD2 | TGCAGCGTTCGGGGCCGGGGGTCGGGGGGGGCCAGCCCCTACAATGAGCAGTTCTTC | CSVRGRGSGGASPYNEQFF
TRBJ1-2 | few | TRBV3-1 | TRBD1 | TGTGCCAGCAGCCTATCCGACAGGGGGCCTGGCTACACCTTC | CASSLSDRGPGYTF
TRBJ2-7 | . | TRBV12-3/TRBV12-4 | . | TGTGCCAGCAGTTCGGGTCCTGGCGTCGAGCAGTACTTC | CASSSGPGVEQYF
TRBJ2-3 | few | TRBV20-1 | TRBD2 | TGCAGTGCCCCCAGGACTAGCGGCAACACAGATACGCAGTATTTT | CSAPRTSGNTDTQYF
TRBJ1-2 | . | TRBV28 | . | TGTGCCAGCAGTTCCCCCCCGGCGTGCTACACCTTC | CASSSPPACYTF
TRBJ2-7 | many | TRBV5-1 | . | TGTGCCAGCAGCCTTGGACGGGACTACGAGCAGTACTTC | CASSLGRDYEQYF
TRBJ2-3 | . | TRBV9 | . | TGTGCCAGCAGTGACGGAGTCCCCACAGATACGCAGTATTTT | CASSDGVPTDTQYF
TRBJ2-3 | . | TRBV9 | . | TGTGCCAGCAGCGTAGCTCCCGGCTTAACTAGCACAGATACGCAGTATTTT | CASSVAPGLTSTDTQYF
TRBJ2-3 | few | TRBV10-3 | TRBD2 | TGTGCCATCAGCTCGGGACTAGCGGGAGTCGGAGATACGCAGTATTTT | CAISSGLAGVGDTQYF
TRBJ2-1 | many | TRBV5-1 | . | TGCGCCAGCAGCATCGACAGAACGTACAATGAGCAGTTCTTC | CASSIDRTYNEQFF
TRBJ2-3 | few | TRBV7-6 | . | TGTGCCAGCAGCAAACAACCGGGTGCGACTCGAACAGATACGCAGTATTTT | CASSKQPGATRTDTQYF
TRBJ1-1 | few | TRBV12-3/TRBV12-4 | TRBD1 | TGTGCCAGCAGTGACAGGGGGCTGGGGGCTTTCTTT | CASSDRGLGAFF
TRBJ2-3 | many | TRBV6-2/TRBV6-3 | TRBD1 | TGTGCCAGCAGAGCCGGGACAGGGGGTCAGGATACGCAGTATTTT | CASRAGTGGQDTQYF
TRBJ2-5 | . | TRBV7-2 | . | TGTGCCAGCACCCCGGGACCTCGAGAGACCCAGTACTTC | CASTPGPRETQYF
TRBJ1-1 | few | TRBV12-3/TRBV12-4 | . | TGTGCCAGCAGTTTTTACTCGGAGAACACTGAAGCTTTCTTT | CASSFYSENTEAFF
TRBJ2-7 | few | TRBV11-2 | . | TGTGCCAGCAGCTTAACGTCCCATTTTGCCTACGAGCAGTACTTC | CASSLTSHFAYEQYF
TRBJ1-1 | . | TRBV9 | TRBD1 | TGTGCCAGCAGCGTGGACAGGGTGACTGAAGCTTTCTTT | CASSVDRVTEAFF
TRBJ2-2 | . | TRBV2 | . | TGTGCCAGCACGGGGGCCGGCGGGGAGCTGTTTTTT | CASTGAGGELFF
TRBJ2-2 | . | TRBV6-2/TRBV6-3 | . | TGTGCCAGCAGTAACGGACGGGACAACACCGGGGAGCTGTTTTTT | CASSNGRDNTGELFF
TRBJ2-1 | . | TRBV9 | . | TGTGCCAGCAGCGAGACACAGGGTACGAATGAGCAGTTCTTC | CASSETQGTNEQFF
TRBJ1-2 | few | TRBV20-1 | . | TGCAGTGCTAGTGGGACTAACTATGGCTACACCTTC | CSASGTNYGYTF
TRBJ2-7 | few | TRBV7-8 | TRBD1 | TGTGCCAGCAGACGGGGACAGGGGGCTTTCTACGAGCAGTACTTC | CASRRGQGAFYEQYF
TRBJ2-6 | few | TRBV11-2 | . | TGTGCCAGCAGCTTATACAGGGTATCTGGGGCCAACGTCCTGACTTTC | CASSLYRVSGANVLTF
TRBJ2-1 | few | TRBV12-3/TRBV12-4 | TRBD2 | TGTGCCAGCAGTTTTTGGCTAGCGGGAGCCGGTAATGAGCAGTTCTTC | CASSFWLAGAGNEQFF
TRBJ1-6 | . | TRBV5-6 | . | TGTGCCAGCAGCTACCTAAATTCACCCCTCCACTTT | CASSYLNSPLHF
TRBJ2-7 | . | TRBV3-1 | . | TGTGCCAGCAGCCAAAGGAGTCAGTCCTACGAGCAGTACTTC | CASSQRSQSYEQYF
TRBJ2-1 | many | TRBV4-1 | . | TGCGCCAGCAGCCATAGGGCCAGCTTAGAGCAGTTCTTC | CASSHRASLEQFF
TRBJ2-1 | few | TRBV7-6 | TRBD2 | TGTGCCAGCAGCTTAGGGACTAGCGCCTACGCCAATGAGCAGTTCTTC | CASSLGTSAYANEQFF
TRBJ2-5 | . | TRBV5-1 | TRBD1 | TGCGCCAGCAGCGGGACAGGGGATGGAGAGACCCAGTACTTC | CASSGTGDGETQYF
TRBJ1-1 | . | TRBV20-1 | . | TGCAATGTACCGACTGGGGGGGAGACTGAAGCTTTCTTT | CNVPTGGETEAFF
TRBJ2-7 | few | TRBV4-1 | . | TGCGCCAGCAGCCAAAAGGGGGGGCGCTACCCCTACGAGCAGTACTTC | CASSQKGGRYPYEQYF
TRBJ2-5 | . | TRBV2 | TRBD2 | TGTGCCAGCAGTGTCGGGAGGGCCGTGGAGACCCAGTACTTC | CASSVGRAVETQYF
TRBJ2-1 | . | TRBV18 | TRBD2 | TGTGCCAGCTCACCAGAGCGGGAGGGCCGGTTCTTC | CASSPEREGRFF
TRBJ2-2 | . | TRBV20-1 | . | TGCAGTGCTAGACCAGGGGCAGGGGGGACCGGGGAGCTGTTTTTT | CSARPGAGGTGELFF
TRBJ2-6 | . | TRBV4-2 | . | TGTGCCAGCAGCCAAGATGTGGGGTCCTCAGGGGCCAACGTCCTGACTTTC | CASSQDVGSSGANVLTF
TRBJ2-1 | . | TRBV19 | TRBD1 | TGTGCCAGTAGTTCTAAAGGGACAGGGCGCAATGAGCAGTTCTTC | CASSSKGTGRNEQFF
TRBJ1-4 | . | TRBV7-9 | . | TGTGCCAGCAGTCCTCCGGGCGTTGGTGAAAAACTGTTTTTT | CASSPPGVGEKLFF
TRBJ2-3 | few | TRBV27 | . | TGTGCCAGCAGTCATTGGGCGGCAGATACGCAGTATTTT | CASSHWAADTQYF
TRBJ1-2 | . | TRBV29-1 | TRBD1 | TGCAGCGTAGGGACAGGGCCGAGATATGGCTACACCTTC | CSVGTGPRYGYTF
TRBJ2-3 | few | TRBV6-5 | TRBD1 | TGTGCCAGCAGTTACTCGATTGGGGACAGGAGCACAGATACGCAGTATTTT | CASSYSIGDRSTDTQYF
TRBJ2-1 | . | TRBV6-2/TRBV6-3 | . | TGTGCCAGCAGTTACGTAGGGGGAGATGAGCAGTTCTTC | CASSYVGGDEQFF